These 18 T cell receptor beta chains originate from one sample sequenced in a study of cytomegalovirus exposure and HLA in healthy donors. It was with 60 Vbeta and 13 Jbeta primers that the PCR ran. Method: immunoSEQ multiplex PCR; TCRdb's copy keeps in-frame clones and lacks some. This sample has over 65,000 clones, with around 72% found just once. Sequencing input: PBMCs. The origin of the receptors is a woman in her twenties or thirties in good health and CMV-seropositive.

The chain has TRBV9 and TRBJ1-1, with unresolved D. CDR3 length: 13 amino acids. Trimming removed 0 bases from V and 4 bases from J, with 7 bases in between. From germline, CDR1 is SGDLS and CDR2 YYNGEE. The CDR3, as DNA: TGTGCCAGCAGCGTAGACAGAGTCACTGAAGCTTTCTTT. Its translation: CASSVDRVTEAFF.

The chain uses TRBV19 and TRBJ2-2, with D perhaps matching TRBD2 (5 bases). Germline V gene sequence: CDR1 LNHDA, CDR2 SQIVND (reference sequence). Trimming took off 5 bases at V and 5 bases at J, with 18 bases between the two ends. The CDR3 runs 16 residues. DNA for the CDR3: TGTGCCAGTAGTGCCAGACTCTCTAGCTCTACCGGGGAGCTGTTTTTT. It specifies CASSARLSSSTGELFF.

The V gene is TRBV6-1, the J gene TRBJ1-3; D gene ambiguous. The CDR3 runs 15 residues. V lost 4 bases and J lost 0, with 10 bases in between. Germline V gene lookup returns CDR1 MNHNS and CDR2 SASEGT. The CDR3 sequence: CASSAQHVSGNTIYF. The CDR3 DNA reads TGTGCCAGCAGTGCCCAACATGTCTCTGGAAACACCATATATTTT.

This sequence joins TRBV5-1 and TRBJ2-2, with D unclear. Germline-derived CDR1 and CDR2 are SGHRS and YFSETQ. This CDR3 region has 15 residues. Trimming removed 1 base from V and 4 bases from J, with 11 bases in between. In DNA form, the CDR3 reads TGCGCCAGCAGCTTGAGGCTAGAGGCCACCGGGGAGCTGTTTTTT. The encoded protein is CASSLRLEATGELFF.

The genes are TRBV7-2 and TRBJ2-1; 7 nucleotides align to TRBD1. Germline V lookup: CDR1 SGHTA, CDR2 FQGNSA. The ends lost 0 bases at V and 8 bases at J; junction bases unmatched: 1. This CDR3 spans 13 amino acids. DNA of the CDR3: TGTGCCAGCAGCTTAGCCCAGGGGGATGAGCAGTTCTTC. It yields the protein CASSLAQGDEQFF.

V gene TRBV5-8 combines with J gene TRBJ1-2; 8 bases map to TRBD1. With V trimmed by 2 bases and J by 8 bases, 5 bases remained unmatched. From germline, CDR1 is SGHTS and CDR2 YDEGEE. CDR3 size: 13 residues. The chain's CDR3 is CASSFGTGRGYTF. CDR3 nucleotides: TGTGCCAGCAGCTTCGGGACAGGCCGGGGCTACACCTTC. The variable domain in full, completed from reference TRBV5-8 and TRBJ1-2, reads EAGVTQSPTHLIKTRGQQATLRCSPISGHTSVYWYQQALGLGLQFLLWYDEGEERNRGNFPPRFSGRQFPNYSSELNVNALELEDSALYLCASSFGTGRGYTFGSGTRLTVV.

This sequence joins TRBV7-2 and TRBJ2-1, with no clear D. V lost 5 bases, J lost 10 bases, and 15 bases lay in between. The length of the CDR3 is 13 residues. CDR1 and CDR2 from the germline V gene are SGHTA and FQGNSA. The CDR3 region has the DNA TGTGCCAGCAGCCCTTCGAGTCTCGGGGAGCAGTTCTTC. It is translated as CASSPSSLGEQFF.

This sequence joins TRBV27 and TRBJ2-1; 11 bases fit TRBD2. The CDR3 extends over 15 amino acids. V gave up 9 bases and J gave up 4 bases; unmatched junction bases: 8. CDR1 is MNHEY, CDR2 SMNVEV, per germline (reference sequence). The CDR3 nucleotides are TGTGCCAGTACTCCTCGACTAGCGGGGTACAATGAGCAGTTCTTC. Translation: CASTPRLAGYNEQFF.

The V gene is TRBV15, the J gene TRBJ2-3; no firm D call. Trimming removed 1 base from V and 3 bases from J, with 8 bases in between. The CDR3 loop spans 14 amino acids. CDR1 and CDR2 from the germline V gene are LNHNV and YYDKDF (reference sequence). Here the CDR3 reads CATSRGGVTDTQYF. Written as DNA, the CDR3 is TGTGCCACCAGCAGAGGCGGAGTGACAGATACGCAGTATTTT.

This clone occurred once. CDR3 residues: CASSLETAGGQADEQFF. CDR3 DNA sequence: TGCGCCAGCAGCTTGGAGACAGCGGGAGGACAAGCGGATGAGCAGTTCTTC. The J gene is TRBJ2-1, the V gene TRBV5-1; 9 bases map to TRBD2. This CDR3 contains 17 residues. The V gene end was trimmed by 0 bases and the J gene end by 8 bases; junction bases not matched to a gene: 12. CDR1 and CDR2 (germline): SGHRS, YFSETQ.

The gene calls are TRBV30 and TRBJ2-3; 10 positions agree with TRBD2. Trimming took 2 bases from V and 5 from J; bases not matched to a gene: 13. CDR1 GTSNPN and CDR2 SVGIG come from the germline V gene (reference sequence). This CDR3 has 17 amino acids. The CDR3 sequence: CAWSYYFATSGVDTQYF. The CDR3, as DNA: TGTGCCTGGAGTTACTATTTTGCTACTAGCGGGGTAGATACGCAGTATTTT.

The genes are TRBV7-2 and TRBJ1-6, with a weak D call TRBD1 (6 bases). V shed 7 bases and J shed 8 bases, with 15 bases lying between them. Germline V gives CDR1 SGHTA, CDR2 FQGNSA. This CDR3 is 14 amino acids long. CDR3 sequence (DNA): TGTGCCAGCACCCTGGACAGTGTGGATTCACCCCTCCACTTT. Translation gives CASTLDSVDSPLHF.

About this clone itself: An end of the junction does not agree with germline; a read error may underlie this. The chain uses TRBV6-6 and TRBJ1-4, with 9 bases aligning to TRBD1. The CDR3 runs 13 residues. Germline CDR1 and CDR2: MNHNY and SVGAGI (reference sequence). CDR3 sequence (DNA): TGTGCCAGCAGTCACTCGACAGGGGGAAAACTGTTTTTT. Encoded protein: CASSHSTGGKLFF.

The chain recombines TRBV4-1 with TRBJ1-6, with D uncertain. Deletions cut 1 base from V and 7 bases from J, with 17 bases between. This CDR3 region has 17 residues. Germline CDR1 and CDR2: MGHRA and YSYEKL. CDR3 DNA: TGCGCCAGCAGCCAAGCTCCCCCAGGACCGGGGAATTCACCCCTCCACTTT. Translated, it gives CASSQAPPGPGNSPLHF.

The CDR3 sequence is CASSPTGPIYGYTF. Written as DNA, the CDR3 is TGTGCCAGCAGCCCCACAGGGCCGATCTATGGCTACACCTTC. The chain recombines TRBV28 with TRBJ1-2, with D possibly matching TRBD1 (6 bases). The CDR3 totals 14 residues. Germline CDR1 MDHEN, CDR2 SYDVKM. The ends were cut back, 6 bases at V and 4 bases at J, with 15 bases in the middle.

V gene TRBV28 combines with J gene TRBJ2-3; possible D gene TRBD1, 6 bases. Looked up from germline, CDR1 is MDHEN and CDR2 is SYDVKM. V dropped 6 bases and J dropped 1 base, with 14 bases sitting between them. The CDR3 is made up of 15 amino acids. The CDR3 coding sequence is TGTGCCAGCAGACCCCCGGCAGGGGGCACAGATACGCAGTATTTT. This codes for CASRPPAGGTDTQYF.

This chain links TRBV28 with TRBJ1-1; 7 bases are shared with TRBD1. Looked up from germline, CDR1 is MDHEN and CDR2 is SYDVKM. CDR3 length equals 13 residues. Trimming at V came to 8 bases and at J to 4 bases, leaving 7 bases not matched to a gene. CDR3 sequence reads: CASSTGRRTEAFF. The CDR3 DNA is TGTGCCAGCTCGACAGGGAGGCGCACTGAAGCTTTCTTT.

This sequence joins TRBV5-1 and TRBJ2-3; D is uncertain. CDR3 length equals 16 residues. The germline CDR1 and CDR2 sequences are SGHRS and YFSETQ. V dropped 4 bases and J dropped 3 bases, with 18 bases sitting between them. CDR3 DNA sequence: TGCGCCAGCAGCGCTATAGAAGTCCCCACTACAGATACGCAGTATTTT. Protein sequence: CASSAIEVPTTDTQYF.